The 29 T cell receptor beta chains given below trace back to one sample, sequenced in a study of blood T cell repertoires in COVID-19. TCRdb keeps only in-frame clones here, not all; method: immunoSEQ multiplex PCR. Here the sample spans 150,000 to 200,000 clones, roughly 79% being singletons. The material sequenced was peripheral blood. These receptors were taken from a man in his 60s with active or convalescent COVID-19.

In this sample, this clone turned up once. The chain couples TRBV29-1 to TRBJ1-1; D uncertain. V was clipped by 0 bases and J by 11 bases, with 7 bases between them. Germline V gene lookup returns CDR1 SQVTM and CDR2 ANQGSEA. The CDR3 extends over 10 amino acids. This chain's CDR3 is CSVEEEMAFF. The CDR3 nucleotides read TGCAGCGTTGAAGAGGAGATGGCTTTCTTT.

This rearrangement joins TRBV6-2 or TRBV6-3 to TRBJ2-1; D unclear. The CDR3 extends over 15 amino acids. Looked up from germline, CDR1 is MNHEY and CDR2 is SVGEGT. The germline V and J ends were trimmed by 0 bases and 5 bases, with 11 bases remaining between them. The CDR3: CASSYSFSSHNEQFF. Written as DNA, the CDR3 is TGTGCCAGCAGTTACTCTTTCAGTTCGCACAATGAGCAGTTCTTC.

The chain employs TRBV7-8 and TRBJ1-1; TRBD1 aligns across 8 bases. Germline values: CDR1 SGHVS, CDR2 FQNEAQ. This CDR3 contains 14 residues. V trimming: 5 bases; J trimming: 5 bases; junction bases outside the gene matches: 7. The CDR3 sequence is CASSKQGEGTEAFF. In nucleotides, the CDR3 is TGTGCCAGCAGCAAACAGGGGGAAGGGACTGAAGCTTTCTTT.

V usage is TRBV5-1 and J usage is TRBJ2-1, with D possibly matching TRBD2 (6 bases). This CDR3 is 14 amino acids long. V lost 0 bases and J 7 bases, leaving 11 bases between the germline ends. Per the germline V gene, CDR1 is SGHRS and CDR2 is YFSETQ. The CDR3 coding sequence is TGCGCCAGCAGCTTGGGGGACTCTCGGAATGAGCAGTTCTTC. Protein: CASSLGDSRNEQFF.

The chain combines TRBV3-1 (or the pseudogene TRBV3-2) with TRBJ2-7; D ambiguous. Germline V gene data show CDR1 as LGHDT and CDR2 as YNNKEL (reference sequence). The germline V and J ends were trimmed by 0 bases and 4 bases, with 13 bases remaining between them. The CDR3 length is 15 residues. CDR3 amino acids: CASSQDFGLGYEQYF. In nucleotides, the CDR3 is TGTGCCAGCAGCCAAGATTTCGGCCTCGGGTACGAGCAGTACTTC.

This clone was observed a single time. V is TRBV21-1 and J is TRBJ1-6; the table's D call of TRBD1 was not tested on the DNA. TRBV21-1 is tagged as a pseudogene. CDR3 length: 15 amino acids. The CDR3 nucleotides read TGTGCCAGCAGCAACCGGGACAGGGGACCCCCTCGCCTCCACTTT. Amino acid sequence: CASSNRDRGPPRLHF.

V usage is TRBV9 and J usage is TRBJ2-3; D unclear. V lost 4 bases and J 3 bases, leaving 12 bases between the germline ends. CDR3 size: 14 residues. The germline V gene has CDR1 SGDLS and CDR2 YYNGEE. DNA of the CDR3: TGTGCCAGCAGCCCCAGTCCAGCGACAGATACGCAGTATTTT. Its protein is CASSPSPATDTQYF.

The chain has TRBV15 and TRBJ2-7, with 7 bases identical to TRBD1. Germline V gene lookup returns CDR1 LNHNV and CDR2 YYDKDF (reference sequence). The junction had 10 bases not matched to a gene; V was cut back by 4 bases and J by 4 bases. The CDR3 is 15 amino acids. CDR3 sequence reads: CATSTQGQNLYEQYF. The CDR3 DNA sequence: TGTGCCACCAGCACCCAGGGACAGAACCTTTACGAGCAGTACTTC.

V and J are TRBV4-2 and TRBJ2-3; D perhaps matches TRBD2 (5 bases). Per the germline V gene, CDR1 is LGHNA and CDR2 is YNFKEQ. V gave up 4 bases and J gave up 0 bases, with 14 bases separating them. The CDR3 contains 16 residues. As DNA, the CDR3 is TGTGCCAGCAGCCTAAAGAGCGGTTCTAGCACAGATACGCAGTATTTT. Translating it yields CASSLKSGSSTDTQYF.

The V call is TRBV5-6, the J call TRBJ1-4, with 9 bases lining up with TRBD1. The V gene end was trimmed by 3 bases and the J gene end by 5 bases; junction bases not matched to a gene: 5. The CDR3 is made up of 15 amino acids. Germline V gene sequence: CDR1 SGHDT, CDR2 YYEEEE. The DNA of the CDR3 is TGTGCCAGCAGCTCTCCGGGACAGGGAAATGAAAAACTGTTTTTT. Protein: CASSSPGQGNEKLFF.

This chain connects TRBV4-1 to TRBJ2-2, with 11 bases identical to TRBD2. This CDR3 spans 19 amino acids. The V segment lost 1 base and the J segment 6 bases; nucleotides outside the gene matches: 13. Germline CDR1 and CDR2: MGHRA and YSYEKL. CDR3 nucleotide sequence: TGCGCCAGCAGCCAAGTCGCGGGGCTAGCGGGAGGCCAACCCGGGGAGCTGTTTTTT. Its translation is CASSQVAGLAGGQPGELFF.

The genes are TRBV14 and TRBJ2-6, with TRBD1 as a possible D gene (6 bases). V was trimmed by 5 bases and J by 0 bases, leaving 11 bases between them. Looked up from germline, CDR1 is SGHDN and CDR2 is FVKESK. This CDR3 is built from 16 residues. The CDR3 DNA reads TGTGCCAGCAGCTTCACAGGGTTCTCTGGGGCCAACGTCCTGACTTTC. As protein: CASSFTGFSGANVLTF.

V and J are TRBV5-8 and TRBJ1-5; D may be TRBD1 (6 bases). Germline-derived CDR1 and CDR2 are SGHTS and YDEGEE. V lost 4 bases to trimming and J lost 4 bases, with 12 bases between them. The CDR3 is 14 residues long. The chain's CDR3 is CASSVAGVNQPQHF. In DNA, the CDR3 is TGTGCCAGCAGCGTCGCAGGGGTGAATCAGCCCCAGCATTTT.

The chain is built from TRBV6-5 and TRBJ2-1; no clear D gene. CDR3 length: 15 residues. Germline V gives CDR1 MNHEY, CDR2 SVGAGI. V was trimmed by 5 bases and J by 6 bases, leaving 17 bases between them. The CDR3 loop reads CASSHPRSHPNEQFF. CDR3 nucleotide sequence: TGTGCCAGCAGTCACCCCCGGTCCCACCCCAATGAGCAGTTCTTC.

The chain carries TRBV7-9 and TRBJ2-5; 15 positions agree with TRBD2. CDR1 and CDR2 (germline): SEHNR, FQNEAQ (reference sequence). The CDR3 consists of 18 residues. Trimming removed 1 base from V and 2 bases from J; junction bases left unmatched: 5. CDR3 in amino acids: CASSLGTSGRGKQETQYF. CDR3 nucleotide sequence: TGTGCCAGCAGCTTAGGGACTAGCGGGAGGGGTAAACAAGAGACCCAGTACTTC.

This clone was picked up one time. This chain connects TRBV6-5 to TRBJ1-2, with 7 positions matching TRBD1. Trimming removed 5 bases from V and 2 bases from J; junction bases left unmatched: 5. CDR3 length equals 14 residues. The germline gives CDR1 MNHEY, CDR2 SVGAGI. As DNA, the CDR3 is TGTGCCAGCAGTCCTCGGGACAGCAACTATGGCTACACCTTC. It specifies CASSPRDSNYGYTF.

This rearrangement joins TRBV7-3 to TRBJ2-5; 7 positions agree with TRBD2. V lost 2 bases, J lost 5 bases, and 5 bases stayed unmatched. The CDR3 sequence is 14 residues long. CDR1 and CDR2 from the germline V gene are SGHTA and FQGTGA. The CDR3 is CASSLGGGPETQYF. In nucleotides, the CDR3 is TGTGCCAGCAGCTTAGGGGGAGGGCCGGAGACCCAGTACTTC.

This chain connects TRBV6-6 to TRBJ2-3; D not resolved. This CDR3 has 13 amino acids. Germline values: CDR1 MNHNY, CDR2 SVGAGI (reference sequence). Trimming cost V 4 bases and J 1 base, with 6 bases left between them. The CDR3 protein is CASSLSRTDTQYF. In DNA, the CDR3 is TGTGCCAGCAGTTTATCCCGCACAGATACGCAGTATTTT.

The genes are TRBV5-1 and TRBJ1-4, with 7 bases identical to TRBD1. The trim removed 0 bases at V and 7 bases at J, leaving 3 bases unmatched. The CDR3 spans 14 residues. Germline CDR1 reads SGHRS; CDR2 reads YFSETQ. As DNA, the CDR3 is TGCGCCAGCAGCTTGGGGGGACAGAGTGAAAAACTGTTTTTT. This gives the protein CASSLGGQSEKLFF.

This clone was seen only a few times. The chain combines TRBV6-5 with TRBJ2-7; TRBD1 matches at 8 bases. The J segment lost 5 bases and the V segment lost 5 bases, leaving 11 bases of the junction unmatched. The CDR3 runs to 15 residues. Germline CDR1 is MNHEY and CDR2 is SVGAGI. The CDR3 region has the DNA TGTGCCAGCAGTACCCGGACAGGGAGAAACCACGAGCAGTACTTC. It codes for CASSTRTGRNHEQYF.

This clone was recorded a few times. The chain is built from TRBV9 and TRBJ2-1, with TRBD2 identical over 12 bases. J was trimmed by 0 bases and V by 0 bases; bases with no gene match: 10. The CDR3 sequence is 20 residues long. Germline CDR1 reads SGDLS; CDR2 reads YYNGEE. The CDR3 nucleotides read TGTGCCAGCAGCGTAGGGGCTAGCGGGAGGGCCCTAATCTCCTACAATGAGCAGTTCTTC. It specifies CASSVGASGRALISYNEQFF.

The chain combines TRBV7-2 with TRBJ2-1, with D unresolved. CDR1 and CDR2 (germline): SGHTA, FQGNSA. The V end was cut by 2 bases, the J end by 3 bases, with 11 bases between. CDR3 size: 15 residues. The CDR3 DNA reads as TGTGCCAGCAGCTTACGCGCGGCGCGCTACAATGAGCAGTTCTTC. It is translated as CASSLRAARYNEQFF.

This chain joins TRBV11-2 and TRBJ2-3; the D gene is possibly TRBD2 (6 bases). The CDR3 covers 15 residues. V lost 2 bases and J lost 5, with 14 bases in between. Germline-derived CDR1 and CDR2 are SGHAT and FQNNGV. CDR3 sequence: CASSLPSLRGDTQYF. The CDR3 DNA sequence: TGTGCCAGCAGCTTACCATCACTGCGGGGAGATACGCAGTATTTT.

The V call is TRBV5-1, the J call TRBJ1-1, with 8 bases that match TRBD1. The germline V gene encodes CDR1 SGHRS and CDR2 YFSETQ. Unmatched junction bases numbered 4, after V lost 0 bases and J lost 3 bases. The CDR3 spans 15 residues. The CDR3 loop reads CASSLGGRGHTEAFF. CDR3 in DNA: TGCGCCAGCAGCTTGGGAGGCAGGGGGCACACTGAAGCTTTCTTT.

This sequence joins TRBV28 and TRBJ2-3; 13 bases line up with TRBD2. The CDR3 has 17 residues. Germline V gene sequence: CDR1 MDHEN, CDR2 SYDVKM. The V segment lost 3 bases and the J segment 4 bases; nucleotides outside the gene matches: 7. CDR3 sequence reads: CASSFGLAGEESDTQYF. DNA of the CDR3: TGTGCCAGCAGTTTCGGACTAGCGGGAGAGGAGTCAGATACGCAGTATTTT.

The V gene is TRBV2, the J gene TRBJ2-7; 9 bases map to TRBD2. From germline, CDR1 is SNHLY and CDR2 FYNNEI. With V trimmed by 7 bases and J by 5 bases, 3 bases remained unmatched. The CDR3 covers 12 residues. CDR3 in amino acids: CASIAGDDEQYF. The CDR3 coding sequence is TGTGCCAGCATAGCGGGAGATGACGAGCAGTACTTC.

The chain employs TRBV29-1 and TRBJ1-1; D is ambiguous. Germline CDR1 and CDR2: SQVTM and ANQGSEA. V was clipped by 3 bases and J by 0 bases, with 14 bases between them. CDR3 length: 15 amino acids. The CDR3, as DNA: TGCAGCGTTGAGGGGAGGACCTCGATGAACACTGAAGCTTTCTTT. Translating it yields CSVEGRTSMNTEAFF.

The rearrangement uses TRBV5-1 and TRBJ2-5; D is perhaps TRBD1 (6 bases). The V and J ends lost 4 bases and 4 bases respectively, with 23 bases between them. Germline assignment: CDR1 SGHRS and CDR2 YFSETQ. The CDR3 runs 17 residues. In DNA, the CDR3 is TGCGCCAGCAGCGGTGGACGGAACAGGGAGAGGAGAGAGACCCAGTACTTC. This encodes CASSGGRNRERRETQYF.

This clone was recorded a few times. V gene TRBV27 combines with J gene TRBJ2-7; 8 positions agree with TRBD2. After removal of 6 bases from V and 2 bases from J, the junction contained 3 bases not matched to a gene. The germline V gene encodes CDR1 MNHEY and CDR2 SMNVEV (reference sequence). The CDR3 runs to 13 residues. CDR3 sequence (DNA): TGTGCCAGCAGCCGGGGGGGCACCTACGAGCAGTACTTC. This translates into CASSRGGTYEQYF.